The T cell receptor (beta chain) described here comes from a study of cytomegalovirus exposure and HLA in healthy donors. Points from the study as a whole: It was found in a later analysis that first-cohort TCR clusters tended to co-occur in the 120 validation repertoires.

CDR1 and CDR2 (germline): SGHKS, YYEKEE (reference sequence). This CDR3 comprises 15 residues. V lost 2 bases and J lost 0, with 11 bases in between. As for this clone: The antigen is undetermined.

Generated by immunoSEQ multiplex PCR, the TCRdb table keeps only in-frame clones and is missing some. The table records hundreds of thousands of clones, about nine tenths of them present only once. The receptor was derived from a woman aged 18-29 years in good health and CMV-seronegative. Input material: PBMCs. The chain combines TRBV5-5 with TRBJ1-1; no clear D. The CDR3 sequence is CASSLTEPMNTEAFF. As DNA, the CDR3 is TGTGCCAGCAGCTTAACAGAGCCCATGAACACTGAAGCTTTCTTT.